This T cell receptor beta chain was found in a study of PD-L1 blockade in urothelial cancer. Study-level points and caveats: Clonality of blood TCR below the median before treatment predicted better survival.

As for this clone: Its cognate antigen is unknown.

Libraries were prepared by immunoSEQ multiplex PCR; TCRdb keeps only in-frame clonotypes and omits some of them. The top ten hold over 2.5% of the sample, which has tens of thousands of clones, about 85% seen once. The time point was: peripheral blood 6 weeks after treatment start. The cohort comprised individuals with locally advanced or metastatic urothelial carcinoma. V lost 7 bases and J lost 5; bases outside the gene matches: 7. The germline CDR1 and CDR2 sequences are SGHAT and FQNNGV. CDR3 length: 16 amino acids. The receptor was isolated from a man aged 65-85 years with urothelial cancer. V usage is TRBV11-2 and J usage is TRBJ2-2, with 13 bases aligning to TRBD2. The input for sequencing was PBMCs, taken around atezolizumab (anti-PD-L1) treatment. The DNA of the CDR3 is TGTGCCAGCACCCGGACTAGCGGGAGTAGTACCGGGGAGCTGTTTTTT. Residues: CASTRTSGSSTGELFF.